Sequencing of this T cell receptor (beta chain) was carried out in a study of CXCR3-negative and CXCR3-positive naive CD8 T cells. Whole-study context: The TRB read total, approximately 150 million, broke down to about 1.5 +/- 0.3 million reads per library. Study-level findings and limits: TRB CDR3s of CXCR3-positive naive cells were more hydrophobic than those of CXCR3-negative naive cells.

The CDR3 consists of 11 residues. Germline lookup yields CDR1 SGHDT and CDR2 YYEEEE. A CD45RO-CCR7+CD27+CD95- profile was what naive CD8+ T cells displayed. Of note for this clonotype: Its target is unknown.

Carrying UMI labels, the TRB cDNA libraries were prepared through 5' RACE. TCRdb re-analyzed the 5' RACE reads; it lists each CDR3 protein once, without DNA. The clone table shows 20,000 to 30,000 distinct CDR3 sequences, with the ten largest holding 2.8%. The sequence came from a human donor in good health. Some clones in this sample may be carry-over from other donors' samples. This chain connects TRBV5-6 to TRBJ2-7. Sequenced input: naive CXCR3- CD8+ T cells from blood. The subset denotes: CD45RO-CCR7+CD27+CD95- naive CD8+ T cells lacking CXCR3 (TNR3-). CDR3 residues: CASSFSREQYF.